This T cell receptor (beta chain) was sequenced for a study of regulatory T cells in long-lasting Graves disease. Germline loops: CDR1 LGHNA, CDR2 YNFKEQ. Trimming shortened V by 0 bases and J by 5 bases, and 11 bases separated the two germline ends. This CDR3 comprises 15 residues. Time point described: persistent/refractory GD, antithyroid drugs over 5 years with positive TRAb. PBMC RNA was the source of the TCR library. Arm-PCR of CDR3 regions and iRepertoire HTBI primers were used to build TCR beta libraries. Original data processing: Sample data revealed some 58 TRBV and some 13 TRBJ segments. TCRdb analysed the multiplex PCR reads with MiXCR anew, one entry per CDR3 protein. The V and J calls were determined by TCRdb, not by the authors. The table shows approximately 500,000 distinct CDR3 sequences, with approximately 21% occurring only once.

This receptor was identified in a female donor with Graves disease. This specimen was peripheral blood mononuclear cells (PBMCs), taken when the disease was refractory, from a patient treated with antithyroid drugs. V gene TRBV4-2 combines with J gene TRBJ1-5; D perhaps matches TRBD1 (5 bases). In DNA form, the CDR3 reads TGTGCCAGCAGCCAAGATGGGGCAGGGCATCAGCCCCAGCATTTT. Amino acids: CASSQDGAGHQPQHF.